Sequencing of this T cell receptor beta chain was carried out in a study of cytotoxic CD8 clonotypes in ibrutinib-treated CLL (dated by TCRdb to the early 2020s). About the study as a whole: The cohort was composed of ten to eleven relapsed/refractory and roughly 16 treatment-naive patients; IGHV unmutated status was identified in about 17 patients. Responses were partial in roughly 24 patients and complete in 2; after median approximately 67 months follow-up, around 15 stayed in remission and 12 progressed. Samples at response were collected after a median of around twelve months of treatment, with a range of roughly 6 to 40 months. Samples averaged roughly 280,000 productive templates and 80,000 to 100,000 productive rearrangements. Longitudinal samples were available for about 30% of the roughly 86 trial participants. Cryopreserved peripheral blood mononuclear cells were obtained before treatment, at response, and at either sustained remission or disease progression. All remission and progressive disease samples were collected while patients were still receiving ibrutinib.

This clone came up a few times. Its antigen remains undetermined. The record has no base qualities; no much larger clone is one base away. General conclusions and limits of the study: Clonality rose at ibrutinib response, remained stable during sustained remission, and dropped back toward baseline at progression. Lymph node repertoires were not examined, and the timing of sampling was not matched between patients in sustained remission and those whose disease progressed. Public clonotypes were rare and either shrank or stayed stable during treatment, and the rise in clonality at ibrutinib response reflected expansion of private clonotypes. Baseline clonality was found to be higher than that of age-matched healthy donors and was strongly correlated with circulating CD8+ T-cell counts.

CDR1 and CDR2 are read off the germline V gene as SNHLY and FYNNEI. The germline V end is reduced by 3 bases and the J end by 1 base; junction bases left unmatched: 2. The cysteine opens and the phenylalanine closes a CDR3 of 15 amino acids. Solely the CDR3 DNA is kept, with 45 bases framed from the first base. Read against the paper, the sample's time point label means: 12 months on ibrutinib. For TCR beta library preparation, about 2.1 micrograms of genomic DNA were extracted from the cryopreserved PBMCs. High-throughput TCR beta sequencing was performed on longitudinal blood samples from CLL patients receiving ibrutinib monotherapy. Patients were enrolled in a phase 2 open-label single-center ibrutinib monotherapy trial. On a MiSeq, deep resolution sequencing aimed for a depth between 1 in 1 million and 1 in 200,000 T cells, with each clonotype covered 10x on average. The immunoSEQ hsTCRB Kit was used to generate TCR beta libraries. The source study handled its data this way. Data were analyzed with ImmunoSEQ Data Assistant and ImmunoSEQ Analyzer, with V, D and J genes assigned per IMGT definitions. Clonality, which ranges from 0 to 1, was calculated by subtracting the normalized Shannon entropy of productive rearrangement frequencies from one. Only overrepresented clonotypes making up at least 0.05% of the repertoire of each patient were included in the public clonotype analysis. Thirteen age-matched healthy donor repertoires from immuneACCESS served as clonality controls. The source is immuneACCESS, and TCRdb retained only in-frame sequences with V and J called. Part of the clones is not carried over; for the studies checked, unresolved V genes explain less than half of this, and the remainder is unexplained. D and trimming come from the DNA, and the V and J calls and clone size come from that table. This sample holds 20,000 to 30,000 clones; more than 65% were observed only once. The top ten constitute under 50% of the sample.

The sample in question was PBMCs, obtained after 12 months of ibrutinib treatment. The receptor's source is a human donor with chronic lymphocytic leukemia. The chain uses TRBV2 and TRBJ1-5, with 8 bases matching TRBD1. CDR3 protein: CASSDSGGSNQPQHF. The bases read TGTGCCAGCAGTGATTCAGGGGGCAGCAATCAGCCCCAGCATTTT.